These 7 T cell receptor beta chains came from one sample sequenced in a study of cytomegalovirus exposure and HLA in healthy donors (dated by TCRdb to about 2017). The library relied on the immunoSEQ multiplex PCR assay. A mixture of 60 forward primers for TCR Vbeta segments and 13 reverse primers for TCR Jbeta segments was used in the multiplex PCR. TCRdb holds this immuneACCESS table with in-frame rearrangements only. Some clones are missing; in checked studies, unresolved V genes explain under half, and the rest has no known cause. In this sample the table shows about 110,000 clones, nearly 80% of which occur a single time. The ten largest clones add up to 1.3% of the sample. The sample comprised PBMCs. The receptors shown here come from a woman under 40 in good health and CMV-seronegative.

The chain employs TRBV7-9 and TRBJ2-1; D perhaps matches TRBD2 (5 bases). CDR3 length: 15 residues. Germline lookup yields CDR1 SEHNR and CDR2 FQNEAQ (reference sequence). Trimming removed 1 base at V and 1 base at J, with 8 bases between. The CDR3 DNA reads as TGTGCCAGCAGCTTAGAACCGGGGTCCTACAATGAGCAGTTCTTC. Its translation: CASSLEPGSYNEQFF.

The chain uses TRBV28 and TRBJ1-5; D call uncertain. V was clipped by 3 bases and J by 4 bases, with 10 bases between them. The CDR3 length is 14 residues. From germline, CDR1 is MDHEN and CDR2 SYDVKM. This CDR3 is CASSLVPGNQPQHF. DNA for the CDR3: TGTGCCAGCAGTTTGGTCCCCGGGAATCAGCCCCAGCATTTT. Full variable domain (remainder filled in from reference TRBV28 and TRBJ1-5): DVKVTQSSRYLVKRTGEKVFLECVQDMDHENMFWYRQDPGLGLRLIYFSYDVKMKEKGDIPEGYSVSREKKERFSLILESASTNQTSMYLCASSLVPGNQPQHFGDGTRLSIL.

V gene TRBV9 combines with J gene TRBJ2-1, with 10 bases identical to TRBD2. J was trimmed by 5 bases and V by 4 bases; bases with no gene match: 9. Germline V lookup: CDR1 SGDLS, CDR2 YYNGEE. The CDR3 extends over 16 amino acids. The CDR3 coding sequence is TGTGCCAGCAGCCCATGGACTAGCGGACCTAACAATGAGCAGTTCTTC. This codes for CASSPWTSGPNNEQFF. The full variable domain, with the rest looked up from reference TRBV9 and TRBJ2-1, is DSGVTQTPKHLITATGQRVTLRCSPRSGDLSVYWYQQSLDQGLQFLIQYYNGEERAKGNILERFSAQQFPDLHSELNLSSLELGDSALYFCASSPWTSGPNNEQFFGPGTRLTVL.

This chain uses TRBV6-5 with TRBJ2-7; TRBD1 matches 10 bases. Germline V gene sequence: CDR1 MNHEY, CDR2 SVGAGI. The CDR3 contains 13 residues. V gave up 4 bases and J gave up 6 bases; unmatched junction bases: 3. The CDR3 region is CASSSGTGAEQYF. The CDR3 nucleotides read TGTGCCAGCAGTTCCGGGACAGGGGCCGAGCAGTACTTC.

This rearrangement joins TRBV28 to TRBJ1-5, with TRBD1 as a possible D gene (6 bases). This CDR3 is 16 amino acids long. Per the germline V gene, CDR1 is MDHEN and CDR2 is SYDVKM. Trimming cost V 5 bases and J 2 bases, with 16 bases left between them. The CDR3 nucleotides are TGTGCCAGCAGTCTCCCGACAGGATCGGGCAATCAGCCCCAGCATTTT. Protein product: CASSLPTGSGNQPQHF.

V and J are TRBV5-1 and TRBJ2-7; perhaps TRBD2 as D (5 bases). Germline CDR1 reads SGHRS; CDR2 reads YFSETQ. The CDR3 extends over 12 amino acids. V was shortened by 4 bases and J by 6 bases, with 11 bases between the two germline ends. The CDR3 protein is CASSASGIEQYF. The DNA of the CDR3 is TGCGCCAGCAGCGCATCCGGGATCGAGCAGTACTTC.

V and J are TRBV15 and TRBJ2-5; the D is unclear. The V end was cut by 4 bases, the J end by 2 bases, with 11 bases between. This CDR3 is 14 amino acids long. CDR1 is LNHNV, CDR2 YYDKDF, per germline (reference sequence). The CDR3: CATSTVTKQETQYF. The DNA of the CDR3 is TGTGCCACCAGCACCGTGACAAAACAAGAGACCCAGTACTTC.